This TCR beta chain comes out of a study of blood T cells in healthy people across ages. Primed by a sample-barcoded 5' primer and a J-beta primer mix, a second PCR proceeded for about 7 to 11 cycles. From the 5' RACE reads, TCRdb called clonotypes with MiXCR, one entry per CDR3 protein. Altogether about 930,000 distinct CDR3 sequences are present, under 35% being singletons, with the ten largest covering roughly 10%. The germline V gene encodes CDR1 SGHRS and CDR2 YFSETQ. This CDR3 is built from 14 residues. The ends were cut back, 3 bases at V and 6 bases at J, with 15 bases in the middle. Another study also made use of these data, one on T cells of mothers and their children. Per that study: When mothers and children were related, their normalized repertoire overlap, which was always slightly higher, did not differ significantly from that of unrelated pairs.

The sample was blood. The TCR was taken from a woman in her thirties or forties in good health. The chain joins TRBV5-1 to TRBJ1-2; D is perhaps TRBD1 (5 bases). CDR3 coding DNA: TGCGCCAGCAGCTGGGCCGTGGGGGACCATGGCTACACCTTC. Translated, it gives CASSWAVGDHGYTF.